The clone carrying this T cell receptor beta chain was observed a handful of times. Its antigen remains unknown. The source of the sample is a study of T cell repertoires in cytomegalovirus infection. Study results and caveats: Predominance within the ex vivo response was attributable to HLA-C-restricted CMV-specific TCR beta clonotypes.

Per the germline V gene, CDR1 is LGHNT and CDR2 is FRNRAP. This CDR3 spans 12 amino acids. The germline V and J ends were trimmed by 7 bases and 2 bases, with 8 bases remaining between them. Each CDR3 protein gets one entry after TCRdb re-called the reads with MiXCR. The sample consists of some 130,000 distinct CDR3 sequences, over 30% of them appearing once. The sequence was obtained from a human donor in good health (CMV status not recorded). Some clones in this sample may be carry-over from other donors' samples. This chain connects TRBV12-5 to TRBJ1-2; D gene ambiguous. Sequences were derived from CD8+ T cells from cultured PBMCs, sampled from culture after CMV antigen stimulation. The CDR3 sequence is CASALFNYGYTF. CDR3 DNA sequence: TGTGCTAGTGCATTATTCAACTATGGCTACACCTTC. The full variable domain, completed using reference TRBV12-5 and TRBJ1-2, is DARVTQTPRHKVTEMGQEVTMRCQPILGHNTVFWYRQTMMQGLELLAYFRNRAPLDDSGMPKDRFSAEMPDATLATLKIQPSEPRDSAVYFCASALFNYGYTFGSGTRLTVV.